This entry concerns a single T cell receptor beta chain. As originally analysed: Amplified reference gene primers provided the basis for estimating nucleated cell counts. The repertoire was sequenced with immunoSEQ multiplex PCR; TCRdb's copy has only in-frame clones and lacks some. Clone size and the V and J calls come from that table; the DNA yielded D and trimming. Of some 150,000 clones detected, around 80% appear once; the ten largest clones hold about 4%. V shed 6 bases and J shed 0 bases, with 15 bases lying between them. The CDR3 loop spans 16 amino acids. Germline V gives CDR1 KGHSH, CDR2 LQKENI. The sample originates from a study of blood T cell repertoires in COVID-19.

The clonotype comes from a man in his fifties or sixties with acute or convalescent COVID-19. Material: peripheral blood. The chain couples TRBV18 to TRBJ2-1; tentative D call: TRBD2 (5 bases). CDR3 sequence (DNA): TGTGCCAGCTCCTCAACCTCCGGAGGCTCCTACAATGAGCAGTTCTTC. It yields the protein CASSSTSGGSYNEQFF.